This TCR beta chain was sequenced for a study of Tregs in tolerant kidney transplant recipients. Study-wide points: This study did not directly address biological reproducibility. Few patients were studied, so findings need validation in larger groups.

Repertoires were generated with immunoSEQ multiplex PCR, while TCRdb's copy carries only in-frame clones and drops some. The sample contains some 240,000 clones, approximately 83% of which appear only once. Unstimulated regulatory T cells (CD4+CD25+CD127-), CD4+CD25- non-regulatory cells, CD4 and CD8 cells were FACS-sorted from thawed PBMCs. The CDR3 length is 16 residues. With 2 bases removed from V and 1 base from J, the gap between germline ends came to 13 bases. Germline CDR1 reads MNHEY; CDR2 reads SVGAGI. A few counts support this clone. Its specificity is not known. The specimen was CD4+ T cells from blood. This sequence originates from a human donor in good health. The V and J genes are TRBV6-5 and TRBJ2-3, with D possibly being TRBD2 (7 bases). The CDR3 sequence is CASSYGGAVGTDTQYF. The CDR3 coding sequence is TGTGCCAGCAGTTACGGGGGGGCAGTAGGCACAGATACGCAGTATTTT.